This T cell receptor (beta chain) was found in a study of T cell responses to AZD1222 COVID-19 vaccine. Whole-study results and caveats: White British people made up most donors, females outnumbered males, and clonal diversity was possibly underestimated. Baseline seropositivity characterized only six AZD1222 recipients. The study found Spike-specific TCR breadth and depth rose after two AZD1222 doses.

This CDR3 spans 15 amino acids. Germline-derived CDR1 and CDR2 are SNHLY and FYNNEI. The ends were cut back, 6 bases at V and 1 base at J, with 12 bases in the middle. TCRdb's copy holds only in-frame clones and misses some; the assay was immunoSEQ multiplex PCR. The repertoire holds 100,000 or so clones, with around 83% as singletons. The table lists this clone with a count of one. As yet, its antigen is unknown. The receptor comes from an adult in good health. The chain combines TRBV2 with TRBJ1-4; D is possibly TRBD1 (6 bases). The material sequenced was peripheral blood, taken on day 0 of AZD1222 vaccination. CDR3: CASSEQDRTNEKLFF. CDR3 sequence (DNA): TGTGCCAGCAGCGAACAGGACAGAACTAATGAAAAACTGTTTTTT. Full variable domain (remainder filled in from reference TRBV2 and TRBJ1-4): EPEVTQTPSHQVTQMGQEVILRCVPISNHLYFYWYRQILGQKVEFLVSFYNNEISEKSEIFDDQFSVERPDGSNFTLKIRSTKLEDSAMYFCASSEQDRTNEKLFFGSGTQLSVL.